This paragraph covers one TCR beta chain sequence. The assay was immunoSEQ multiplex PCR, and TCRdb's table has in-frame clones only and misses some. The sample lists approximately 250,000 clones, just under 85% occurring once. This specimen comes from a study of blood T cell repertoires in COVID-19. Study background: The United States, Italy and Spain were the sources of the acute and convalescent COVID-19 samples. PBMCs, B-cell-depleted T cells, or T cells were the source of the cDNA or gDNA that made up the material.

The CDR3 is 17 residues long. Germline assignment: CDR1 LNHDA and CDR2 SQIVND (reference sequence). The V gene lost 3 bases and the J gene lost 3 bases, with 18 bases spanning the gap. Sequenced material: peripheral blood. The chain is built from TRBV19 and TRBJ2-1; the D is unclear. The clonotype originates from a woman aged 55-70 years with active or convalescent COVID-19. Here the CDR3 reads CASSMGVGFGSYNEQFF. CDR3 coding DNA: TGTGCCAGTAGTATGGGCGTTGGTTTTGGAAGCTACAATGAGCAGTTCTTC.